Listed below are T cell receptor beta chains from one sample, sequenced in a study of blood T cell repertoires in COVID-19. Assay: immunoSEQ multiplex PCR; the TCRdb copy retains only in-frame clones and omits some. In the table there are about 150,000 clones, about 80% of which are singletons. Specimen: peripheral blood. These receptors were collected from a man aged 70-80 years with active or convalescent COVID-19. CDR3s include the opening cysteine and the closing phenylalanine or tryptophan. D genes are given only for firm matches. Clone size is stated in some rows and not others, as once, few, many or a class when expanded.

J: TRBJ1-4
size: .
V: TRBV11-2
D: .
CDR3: CASSYGGDIELRGEKLFF
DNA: TGTGCCAGCAGCTACGGGGGGGACATAGAGTTGCGGGGTGAAAAACTGTTTTTT

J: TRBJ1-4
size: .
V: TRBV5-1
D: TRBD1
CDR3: CASSTGQSLIEKLFF
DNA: TGCGCCAGCAGTACGGGACAGAGCCTTATTGAAAAACTGTTTTTT

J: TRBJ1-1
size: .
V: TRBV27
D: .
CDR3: CASTLGPGNTEAFF
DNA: TGTGCCAGCACCTTGGGTCCAGGGAACACTGAAGCTTTCTTT

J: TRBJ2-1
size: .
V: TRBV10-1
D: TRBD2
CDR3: CASSESVAGSYNEQFF
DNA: TGCGCCAGCAGTGAGTCGGTAGCGGGATCCTACAATGAGCAGTTCTTC

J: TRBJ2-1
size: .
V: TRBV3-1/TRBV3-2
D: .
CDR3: CASSLLHEQFF
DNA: TGTGCCAGCAGCCTTCTCCATGAGCAGTTCTTC

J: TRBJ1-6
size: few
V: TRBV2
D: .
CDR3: CASSQGSYNSPLHF
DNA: TGTGCCAGCAGCCAGGGGTCCTATAATTCACCCCTCCACTTT

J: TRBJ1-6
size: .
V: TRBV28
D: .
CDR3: CASSLAGTLNSPLHF
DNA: TGTGCCAGCAGTTTAGCCGGGACTTTGAATTCACCCCTCCACTTT

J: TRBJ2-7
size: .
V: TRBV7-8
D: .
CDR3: CASSLSPSLIEQYF
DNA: TGTGCCAGCAGCTTAAGTCCTAGCTTGATTGAGCAGTACTTC

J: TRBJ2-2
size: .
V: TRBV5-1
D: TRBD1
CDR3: CASSRDGSRGRRNTGELFF
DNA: TGCGCCAGCAGCAGGGATGGATCCAGGGGGCGTAGAAACACCGGGGAGCTGTTTTTT

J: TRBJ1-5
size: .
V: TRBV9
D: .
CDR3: CASSVDGSDQPQHF
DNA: TGTGCCAGCAGCGTAGACGGGTCCGATCAGCCCCAGCATTTT

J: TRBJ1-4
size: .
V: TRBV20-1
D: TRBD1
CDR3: CSARTRDRLFF
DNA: TGCAGTGCTAGAACCCGGGACAGGTTGTTTTTT

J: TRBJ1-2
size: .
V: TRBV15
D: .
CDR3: CATSRDRWTDWYGYTF
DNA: TGTGCCACCAGCAGAGACCGCTGGACTGATTGGTATGGCTACACCTTC

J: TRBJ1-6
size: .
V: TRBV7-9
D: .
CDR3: CASSLGTGNPHSPLHF
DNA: TGTGCCAGCAGCTTAGGGACTGGCAATCCTCATTCACCCCTCCACTTT